This T cell receptor beta chain was sequenced during a study of blood T cell repertoires in COVID-19. About the research overall: Specimens from acute and convalescent COVID-19 originated in the United States, Italy and Spain. Sample material is recorded as cDNA or gDNA derived from T cells, B-cell-depleted T cells, or PBMCs.

TCRdb's table, derived via immunoSEQ multiplex PCR, lists solely in-frame clones and lacks some. The table lists around 130,000 clones, roughly 80% of them singletons. Germline V CDR1 and CDR2: ENHRY, SYGVKD. This CDR3 has 16 amino acids. Trimming cost V 10 bases and J 7 bases; bases outside gene matches: 19. Sequenced material: peripheral blood. This chain joins TRBV10-3 and TRBJ2-1, with 7 positions matching TRBD1. The clonotype comes from a woman between 45 and 65 years old with acute or convalescent COVID-19. CDR3: CATNSNRDRTSNEQFF. CDR3 DNA sequence: TGTGCCACCAACAGCAACAGGGACAGAACCTCAAATGAGCAGTTCTTC.